A few counts support the clone carrying this T cell receptor (beta chain). Its antigen remains unknown. The entry originates in a study of identical twins. TCRdb processed the 5' RACE reads anew with MiXCR; each CDR3 protein has one entry. This table holds hundreds of thousands of distinct CDR3 sequences, roughly 7% found once. The CDR3 length is 16 residues. Germline V gene lookup returns CDR1 SGDLS and CDR2 YYNGEE. Trimming pared 2 bases from V and 4 bases from J, leaving 17 bases between. Study-wide results and limits: There were fewer insertions in abundant cord blood beta clonotypes, but memory repertoires showed no such pattern.

The data were also submitted as part of a second study, on yellow fever vaccine responses in identical twins.

Sequencing was done on a sample of memory (CD45RO+) T cells sorted from blood. V and J are TRBV9 and TRBJ2-3; D may match TRBD1 or TRBD2 (5 bases each). This receptor was identified in a woman younger than 30 in good health. As DNA, the CDR3 is TGTGCCAGCAGCGTCGGGGTGGGGGAAACGGCAGATACGCAGTATTTT. Amino acids: CASSVGVGETADTQYF.